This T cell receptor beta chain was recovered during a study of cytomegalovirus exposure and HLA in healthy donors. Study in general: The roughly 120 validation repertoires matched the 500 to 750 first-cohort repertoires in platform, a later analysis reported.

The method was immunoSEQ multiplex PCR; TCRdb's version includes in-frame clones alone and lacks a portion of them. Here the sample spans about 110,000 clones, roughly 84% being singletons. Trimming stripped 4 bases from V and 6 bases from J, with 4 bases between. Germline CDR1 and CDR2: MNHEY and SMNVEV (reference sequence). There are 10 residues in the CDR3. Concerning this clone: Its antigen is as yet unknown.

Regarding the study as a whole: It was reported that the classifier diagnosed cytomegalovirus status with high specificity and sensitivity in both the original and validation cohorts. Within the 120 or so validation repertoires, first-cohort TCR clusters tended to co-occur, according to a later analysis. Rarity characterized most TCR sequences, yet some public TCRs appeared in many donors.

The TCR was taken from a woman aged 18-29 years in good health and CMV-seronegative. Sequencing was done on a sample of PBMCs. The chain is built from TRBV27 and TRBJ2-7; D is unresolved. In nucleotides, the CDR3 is TGTGCCAGCAGTTGGAGCGAGCAGTACTTC. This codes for CASSWSEQYF.